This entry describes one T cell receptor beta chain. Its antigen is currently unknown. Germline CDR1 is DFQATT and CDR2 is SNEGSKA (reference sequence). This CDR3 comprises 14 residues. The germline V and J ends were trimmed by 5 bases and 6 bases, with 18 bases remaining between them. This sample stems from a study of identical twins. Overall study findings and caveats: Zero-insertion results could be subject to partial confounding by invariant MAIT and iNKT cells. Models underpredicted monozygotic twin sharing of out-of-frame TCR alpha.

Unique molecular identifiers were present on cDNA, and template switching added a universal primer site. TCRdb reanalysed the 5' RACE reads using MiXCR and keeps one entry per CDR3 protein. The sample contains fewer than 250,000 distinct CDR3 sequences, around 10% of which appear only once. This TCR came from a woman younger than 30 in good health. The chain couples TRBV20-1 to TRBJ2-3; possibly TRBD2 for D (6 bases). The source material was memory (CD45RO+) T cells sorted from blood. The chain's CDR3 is CSAQGSGGRDTQYF. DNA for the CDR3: TGCAGTGCTCAAGGTAGCGGAGGGAGGGATACGCAGTATTTT.